Listed here are 7 T cell receptor beta chains from one sample, sequenced in a study of technical replicates of blood from a handful of donors. Produced via immunoSEQ multiplex PCR; TCRdb's table is partial and in-frame only. The table records 40,000 to 60,000 clones, about 90% of them present only once. The sequenced material came from PBMCs. The receptor source for this set is a human donor in good health. Some clones in this sample may be carry-over from other donors' samples.

This clone was observed once. The chain joins TRBV19 to TRBJ1-2, with 7 bases matching TRBD1. This CDR3 has 14 residues. With 5 bases clipped from V and 3 bases from J, the junction kept 6 bases outside the gene matches. CDR1 is LNHDA, CDR2 SQIVND, per germline (reference sequence). CDR3 sequence: CASSLTGVDYGYTF. The CDR3, as DNA: TGTGCCAGTAGTCTAACAGGGGTGGACTATGGCTACACCTTC.

V gene TRBV2 combines with J gene TRBJ1-5, with D perhaps matching TRBD1 (5 bases). This CDR3 is built from 15 residues. Germline CDR1 and CDR2: SNHLY and FYNNEI. Deletions cut 2 bases from V and 1 base from J, with 9 bases between. The CDR3 reads CASSERRQSNQPQHF. The CDR3 bases are TGTGCCAGCAGTGAAAGGCGACAGAGCAATCAGCCCCAGCATTTT.

The rearrangement links TRBV6-1 to TRBJ2-7; TRBD2 matches 12 bases. Germline V lookup: CDR1 MNHNS, CDR2 SASEGT. This CDR3 contains 15 residues. With 6 bases clipped from V and 5 bases from J, the junction kept 8 bases outside the gene matches. The CDR3 coding sequence is TGTGCCAGCAGCTCGACTAGCGGGAGTGTCGACGAGCAGTACTTC. This encodes CASSSTSGSVDEQYF.

V usage is TRBV5-1 and J usage is TRBJ2-2; no clear D gene. Germline lookup yields CDR1 SGHRS and CDR2 YFSETQ. This CDR3 is 15 amino acids long. The V end was cut by 0 bases, the J end by 2 bases, with 8 bases between. In DNA form, the CDR3 reads TGCGCCAGCAGCTTGGGAGAAATAAACACCGGGGAGCTGTTTTTT. This translates into CASSLGEINTGELFF.

This chain joins TRBV25-1 and TRBJ2-1; 10 bases are a match to TRBD1. The V gene's germline CDR1 is MGHDK and CDR2 SYGVNS. This CDR3 contains 16 residues. Trimming at V came to 3 bases and at J to 6 bases, leaving 8 bases not matched to a gene. CDR3 residues: CASSDWPGQGRNEQFF. The DNA for the CDR3 is TGTGCCAGCAGTGACTGGCCGGGACAGGGGCGCAATGAGCAGTTCTTC.

The CDR3 bases are TGTGCCAGCAGCCCATTGGGACAGGGGAATCAGCCCCAGCATTTT. The encoded protein is CASSPLGQGNQPQHF. The chain combines TRBV7-6 with TRBJ1-5; 10 nucleotides align to TRBD1. This CDR3 region has 15 residues. The ends lost 5 bases at V and 4 bases at J; junction bases unmatched: 5. Germline V CDR1 and CDR2: SGHVS, FNYEAQ.

The chain couples TRBV7-6 to TRBJ1-3, with 7 bases lining up with TRBD1. This CDR3 has 15 residues. J was trimmed by 4 bases and V by 5 bases; bases with no gene match: 8. CDR1 is SGHVS, CDR2 FNYEAQ, per germline. CDR3 nucleotide sequence: TGTGCCAGCAGCCGCAGTGACAGGGCAGGAAACACCATATATTTT. Protein: CASSRSDRAGNTIYF.